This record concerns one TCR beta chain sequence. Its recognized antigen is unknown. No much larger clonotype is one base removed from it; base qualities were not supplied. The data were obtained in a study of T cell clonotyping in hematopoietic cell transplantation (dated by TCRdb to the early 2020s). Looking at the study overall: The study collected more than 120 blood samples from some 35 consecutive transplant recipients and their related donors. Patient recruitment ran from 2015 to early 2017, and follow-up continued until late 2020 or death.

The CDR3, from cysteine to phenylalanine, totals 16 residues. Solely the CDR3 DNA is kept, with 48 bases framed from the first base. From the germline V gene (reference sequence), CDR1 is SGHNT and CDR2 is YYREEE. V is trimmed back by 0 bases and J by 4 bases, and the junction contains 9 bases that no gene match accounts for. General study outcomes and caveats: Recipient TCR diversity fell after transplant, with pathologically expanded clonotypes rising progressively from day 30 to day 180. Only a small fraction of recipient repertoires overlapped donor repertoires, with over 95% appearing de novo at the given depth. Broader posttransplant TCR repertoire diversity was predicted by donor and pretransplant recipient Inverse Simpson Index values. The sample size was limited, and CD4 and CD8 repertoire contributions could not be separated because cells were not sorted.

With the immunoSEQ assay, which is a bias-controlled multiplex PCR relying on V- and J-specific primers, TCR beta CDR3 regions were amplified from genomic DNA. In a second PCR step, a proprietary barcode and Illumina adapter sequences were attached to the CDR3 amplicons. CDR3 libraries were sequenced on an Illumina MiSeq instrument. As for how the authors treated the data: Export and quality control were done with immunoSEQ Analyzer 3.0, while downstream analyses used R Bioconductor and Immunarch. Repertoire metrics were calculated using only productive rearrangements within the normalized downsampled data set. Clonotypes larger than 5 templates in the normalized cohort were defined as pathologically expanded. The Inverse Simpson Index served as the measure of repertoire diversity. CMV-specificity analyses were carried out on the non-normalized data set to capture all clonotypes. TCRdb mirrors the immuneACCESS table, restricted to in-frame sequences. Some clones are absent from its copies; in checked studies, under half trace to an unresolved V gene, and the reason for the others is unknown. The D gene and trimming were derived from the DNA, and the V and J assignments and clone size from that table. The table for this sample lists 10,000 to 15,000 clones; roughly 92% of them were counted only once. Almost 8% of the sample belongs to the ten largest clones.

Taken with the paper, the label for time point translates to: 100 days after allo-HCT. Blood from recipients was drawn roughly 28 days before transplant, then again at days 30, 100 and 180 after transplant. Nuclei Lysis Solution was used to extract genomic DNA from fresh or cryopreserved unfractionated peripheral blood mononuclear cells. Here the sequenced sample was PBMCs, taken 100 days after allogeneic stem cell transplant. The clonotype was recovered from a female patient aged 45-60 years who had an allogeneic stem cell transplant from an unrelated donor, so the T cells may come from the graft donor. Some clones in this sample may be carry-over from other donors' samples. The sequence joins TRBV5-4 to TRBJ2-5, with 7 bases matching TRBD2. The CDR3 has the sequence CASSLAGGGGRETQYF. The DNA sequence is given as TGTGCCAGCAGCTTGGCCGGCGGGGGTGGGAGAGAGACCCAGTACTTC.